Shown below are 17 T cell receptor beta chains from a single sample sequenced in a study of T cell responses to AZD1222 COVID-19 vaccine. TCRdb keeps only in-frame clones here, not all; method: immunoSEQ multiplex PCR. The sample lists roughly 150,000 clones, roughly 89% occurring once. The source material was peripheral blood, sampled 28 days after the second AZD1222 dose. Receptor source: an adult who received the AZD1222 COVID-19 vaccine.

This clone was picked up a small number of times. The genes are TRBV29-1 and TRBJ1-2; D ambiguous. There are 11 residues in the CDR3. The germline V and J ends were trimmed by 4 bases and 7 bases, with 10 bases remaining between them. Germline V lookup: CDR1 SQVTM, CDR2 ANQGSEA. The CDR3 sequence is CSVVEDGGYTF. The CDR3 DNA reads as TGCAGCGTTGTTGAGGACGGTGGCTACACCTTC.

The chain couples TRBV30 to TRBJ1-5, with D hard to call. Germline loops: CDR1 GTSNPN, CDR2 SVGIG (reference sequence). V was shortened by 2 bases and J by 4 bases, with 6 bases between the two germline ends. This CDR3 is 12 amino acids long. CDR3 region: CAWSKRNQPQHF. CDR3 coding DNA: TGTGCCTGGAGTAAGCGGAATCAGCCCCAGCATTTT.

The rearrangement uses TRBV27 and TRBJ2-7, with no clear D. Germline V gene sequence: CDR1 MNHEY, CDR2 SMNVEV (reference sequence). CDR3 size: 10 residues. Trimming shortened V by 6 bases and J by 5 bases, and 5 bases separated the two germline ends. CDR3 sequence reads: CASRGNEQYF. Written as DNA, the CDR3 is TGTGCCAGCAGGGGAAACGAGCAGTACTTC.

This chain uses TRBV7-8 with TRBJ1-6; 8 positions agree with TRBD1. The V segment lost 1 base and the J segment 10 bases; nucleotides outside the gene matches: 3. The length of the CDR3 is 14 residues. Germline CDR1 and CDR2: SGHVS and FQNEAQ. This CDR3 is CASSLGQGPSPLHF. CDR3 DNA sequence: TGTGCCAGCAGCTTAGGACAGGGGCCGTCACCCCTCCACTTT.

The chain uses TRBV4-1 and TRBJ1-2; maybe TRBD1 (5 bases). With 3 bases removed from V and 1 base from J, the gap between germline ends came to 12 bases. CDR3 length equals 15 residues. CDR1 MGHRA and CDR2 YSYEKL come from the germline V gene. The CDR3 region has the DNA TGCGCCAGCAGCCAGCCAGGGACTCATAACTATGGCTACACCTTC. This encodes CASSQPGTHNYGYTF.

The genes are TRBV6-2 or TRBV6-3 and TRBJ2-1; 10 bases match TRBD2. The CDR3 length is 15 residues. V shed 2 bases, J shed 3 bases, and the junction held 1 base outside the gene matches. The V gene's germline CDR1 is MNHEY and CDR2 SVGEGT. CDR3 loop: CASSYSGGGYNEQFF. In DNA form, the CDR3 reads TGTGCCAGCAGTTACAGCGGGGGGGGCTACAATGAGCAGTTCTTC.

The rearrangement links TRBV15 to TRBJ2-7; weak D call: TRBD1 (6 bases). V gave up 2 bases and J gave up 6 bases, with 20 bases separating them. Germline loops: CDR1 LNHNV, CDR2 YYDKDF (reference sequence). The CDR3 has 16 amino acids. CDR3 DNA: TGTGCCACCAGCAGATTCCAGGGGCAGGGGTCCCCCGAGCAGTACTTC. It specifies CATSRFQGQGSPEQYF.

V gene TRBV4-2 combines with J gene TRBJ2-7, with a possible D match to TRBD1 (6 bases). This CDR3 region has 13 residues. V was pared by 5 bases and J by 6 bases, with 14 bases between. Germline assignment: CDR1 LGHNA and CDR2 YNFKEQ. CDR3 sequence reads: CASSSIPGVEQYF. The CDR3 nucleotides read TGTGCCAGCAGCTCAATCCCAGGGGTCGAGCAGTACTTC.

CDR3 in amino acids: CAISESLQGYGYTF. In DNA form, the CDR3 reads TGTGCCATCAGTGAGTCGTTACAGGGTTATGGCTACACCTTC. The chain is built from TRBV10-3 and TRBJ1-2; maybe TRBD1 (6 bases). V was clipped by 0 bases and J by 5 bases, with 10 bases between them. CDR1 ENHRY and CDR2 SYGVKD come from the germline V gene. This CDR3 has 14 residues.

The chain couples TRBV11-2 to TRBJ2-7; D might be TRBD2 (7 bases). V lost 5 bases, J lost 7 bases, and 21 bases lay in between. The CDR3 extends over 15 amino acids. Germline V gives CDR1 SGHAT, CDR2 FQNNGV. Here the CDR3 reads CASSPFRGGRTEQYF. CDR3 bases: TGTGCCAGCAGCCCATTTAGGGGGGGGCGGACGGAGCAGTACTTC.

V gene TRBV4-1 combines with J gene TRBJ1-2, with 7 positions matching TRBD1. V dropped 4 bases and J dropped 7; count of bases not matched to a gene: 18. CDR1 is MGHRA and CDR2 is YSYEKL in the germline V gene. CDR3 length equals 17 residues. In nucleotides, the CDR3 is TGCGCCAGCAGCCCCGGGAACGGGCAGAGGGGGCTGGCTGGCTACACCTTC. It specifies CASSPGNGQRGLAGYTF.

The V gene is TRBV24-1, the J gene TRBJ2-5, with D uncertain. The J call is doubtful: the DNA matches TRBJ2-7 better. The germline CDR1 and CDR2 sequences are KGHDR and SFDVKD. The CDR3 sequence is 11 residues long. CDR3 bases: TGTGCCACCACTACGCCCTACGAGCAGTACTTC. Encoded protein: CATTTPYEQYF.

The rearrangement uses TRBV5-1 and TRBJ2-5; possibly TRBD2 for D (5 bases). The CDR3 runs 15 residues. Trimming shortened V by 0 bases and J by 5 bases, and 14 bases separated the two germline ends. Germline V gene sequence: CDR1 SGHRS, CDR2 YFSETQ. The CDR3 loop is CASSLAFGERETQYF. In nucleotides, the CDR3 is TGCGCCAGCAGCTTGGCTTTCGGGGAACGGGAGACCCAGTACTTC.

This chain connects TRBV5-8 to TRBJ2-3; D possibly matches TRBD1 or TRBD2 (5 bases each). Germline values: CDR1 SGHTS, CDR2 YDEGEE. The CDR3 has 15 residues. With 0 bases removed from V and 2 bases from J, the gap between germline ends came to 10 bases. The CDR3 DNA sequence: TGTGCCAGCAGCTTGGGGTGGGGGAACACAGATACGCAGTATTTT. This codes for CASSLGWGNTDTQYF. The whole variable domain, filled in from reference TRBV5-8 and TRBJ2-3, reads EAGVTQSPTHLIKTRGQQATLRCSPISGHTSVYWYQQALGLGLQFLLWYDEGEERNRGNFPPRFSGRQFPNYSSELNVNALELEDSALYLCASSLGWGNTDTQYFGPGTRLTVL.

The chain joins TRBV19 to TRBJ2-6; D might be TRBD2 (5 bases). Germline CDR1 reads LNHDA; CDR2 reads SQIVND (reference sequence). V was clipped by 9 bases and J by 0 bases, with 9 bases between them. This CDR3 contains 14 residues. The CDR3 DNA follows: TGTGCCAGCCGGGGAAGCTCTGGGGCCAACGTCCTGACTTTC. It encodes CASRGSSGANVLTF. The full variable domain, completed using reference TRBV19 and TRBJ2-6, is DGGITQSPKYLFRKEGQNVTLSCEQNLNHDAMYWYRQDPGQGLRLIYYSQIVNDFQKGDIAEGYSVSREKKESFPLTVTSAQKNPTAFYLCASRGSSGANVLTFGAGSRLTVL.

This clone was seen a single time. V gene TRBV5-1 combines with J gene TRBJ1-4; D uncertain. Germline V gene sequence: CDR1 SGHRS, CDR2 YFSETQ. The CDR3 is 15 amino acids. The germline V and J ends were trimmed by 0 bases and 0 bases, with 6 bases remaining between them. This chain's CDR3 is CASSLGETTNEKLFF. CDR3 DNA: TGCGCCAGCAGCTTGGGAGAGACAACTAATGAAAAACTGTTTTTT.

This clone was seen just once. The chain uses TRBV30 and TRBJ1-6; D is unclear. The CDR3 consists of 15 residues. The germline CDR1 and CDR2 sequences are GTSNPN and SVGIG (reference sequence). V was trimmed by 1 base and J by 2 bases, leaving 9 bases between them. CDR3 in amino acids: CAWSARGTYNSPLHF. The CDR3 DNA is TGTGCCTGGAGTGCGCGGGGAACCTATAATTCACCCCTCCACTTT.